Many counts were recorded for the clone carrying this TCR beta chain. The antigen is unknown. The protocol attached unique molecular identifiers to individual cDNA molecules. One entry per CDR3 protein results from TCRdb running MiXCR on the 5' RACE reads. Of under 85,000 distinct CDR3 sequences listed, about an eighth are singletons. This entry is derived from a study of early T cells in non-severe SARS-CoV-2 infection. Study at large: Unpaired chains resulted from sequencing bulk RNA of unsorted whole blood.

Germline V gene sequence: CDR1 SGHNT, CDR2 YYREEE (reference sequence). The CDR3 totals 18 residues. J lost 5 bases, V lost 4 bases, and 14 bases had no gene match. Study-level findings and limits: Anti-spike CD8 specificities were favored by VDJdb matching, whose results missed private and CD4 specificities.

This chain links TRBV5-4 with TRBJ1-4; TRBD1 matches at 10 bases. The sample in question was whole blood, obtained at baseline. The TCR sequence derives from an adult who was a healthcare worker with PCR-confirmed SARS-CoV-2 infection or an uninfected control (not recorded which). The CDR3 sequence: CASSRHRDRGNANEKLFF. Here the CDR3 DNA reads TGTGCCAGCAGCCGGCACCGGGACAGGGGCAACGCCAATGAAAAACTGTTTTTT.